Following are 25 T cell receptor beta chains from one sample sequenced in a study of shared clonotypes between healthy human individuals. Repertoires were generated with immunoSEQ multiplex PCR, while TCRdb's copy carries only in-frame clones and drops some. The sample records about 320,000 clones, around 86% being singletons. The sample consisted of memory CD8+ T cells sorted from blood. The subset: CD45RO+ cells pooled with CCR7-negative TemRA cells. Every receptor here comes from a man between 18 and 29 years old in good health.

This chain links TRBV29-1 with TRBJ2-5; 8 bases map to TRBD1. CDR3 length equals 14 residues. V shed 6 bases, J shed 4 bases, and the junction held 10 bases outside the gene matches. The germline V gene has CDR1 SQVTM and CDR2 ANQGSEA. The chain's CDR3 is CSVGTGGVRETQYF. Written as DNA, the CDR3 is TGCAGCGTAGGGACAGGTGGGGTCAGAGAGACCCAGTACTTC.

The CDR3 sequence is CASSFGEDYEQYF. The CDR3 DNA reads TGTGCCAGCAGCTTCGGCGAAGACTACGAGCAGTACTTC. This chain links TRBV7-9 with TRBJ2-7; D remains ambiguous. The V and J ends lost 3 bases and 3 bases respectively, with 9 bases between them. Germline V lookup: CDR1 SEHNR, CDR2 FQNEAQ (reference sequence). The CDR3 spans 13 residues.

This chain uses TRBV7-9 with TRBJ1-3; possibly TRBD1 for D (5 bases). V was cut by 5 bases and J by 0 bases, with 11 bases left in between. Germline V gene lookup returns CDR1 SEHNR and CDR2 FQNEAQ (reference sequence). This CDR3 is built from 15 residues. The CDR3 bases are TGTGCCAGCAGCCACCCCCAGGGCTCTGGAAACACCATATATTTT. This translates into CASSHPQGSGNTIYF. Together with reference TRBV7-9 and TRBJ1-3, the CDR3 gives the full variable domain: DTGVSQNPRHKITKRGQNVTFRCDPISEHNRLYWYRQTLGQGPEFLTYFQNEAQLEKSRLLSDRFSAERPKGSFSTLEIQRTEQGDSAMYLCASSHPQGSGNTIYFGEGSWLTVV.

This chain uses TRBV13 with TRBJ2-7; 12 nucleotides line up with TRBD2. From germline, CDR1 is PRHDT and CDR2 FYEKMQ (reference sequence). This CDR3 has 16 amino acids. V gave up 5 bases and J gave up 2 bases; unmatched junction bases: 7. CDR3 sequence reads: CASSILTSGSTYEQYF. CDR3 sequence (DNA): TGTGCCAGCAGCATCTTGACTAGCGGGAGCACCTACGAGCAGTACTTC.

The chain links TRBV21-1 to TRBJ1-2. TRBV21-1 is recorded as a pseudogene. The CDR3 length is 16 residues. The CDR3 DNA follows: TGTGCCAGCAGGATGCTCTTAGCTACAGAGACCTATGGCTACACCTTC. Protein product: CASRMLLATETYGYTF.

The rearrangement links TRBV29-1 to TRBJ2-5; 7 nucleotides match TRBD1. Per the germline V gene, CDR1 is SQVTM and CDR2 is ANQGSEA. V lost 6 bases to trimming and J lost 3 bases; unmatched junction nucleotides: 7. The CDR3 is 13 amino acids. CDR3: CSVPAGTEETQYF. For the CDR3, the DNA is TGCAGCGTCCCGGCCGGGACAGAAGAGACCCAGTACTTC.

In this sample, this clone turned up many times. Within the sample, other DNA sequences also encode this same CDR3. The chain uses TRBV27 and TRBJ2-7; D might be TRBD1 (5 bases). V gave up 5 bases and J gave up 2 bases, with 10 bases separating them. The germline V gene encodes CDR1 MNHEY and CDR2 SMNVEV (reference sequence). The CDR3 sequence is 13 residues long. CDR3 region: CASSVQGTYEQYF. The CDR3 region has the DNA TGTGCCAGCAGTGTCCAGGGAACCTACGAGCAGTACTTC.

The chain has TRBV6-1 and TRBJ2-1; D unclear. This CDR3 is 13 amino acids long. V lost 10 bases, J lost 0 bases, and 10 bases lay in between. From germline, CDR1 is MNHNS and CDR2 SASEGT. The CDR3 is CATKASSYNEQFF. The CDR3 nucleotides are TGTGCCACCAAGGCCAGCTCCTACAATGAGCAGTTCTTC.

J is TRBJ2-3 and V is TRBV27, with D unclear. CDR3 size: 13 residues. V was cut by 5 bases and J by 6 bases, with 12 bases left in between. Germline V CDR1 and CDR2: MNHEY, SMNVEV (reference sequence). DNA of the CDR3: TGTGCCAGCAGTCTCACTCGGGTGGATACGCAGTATTTT. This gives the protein CASSLTRVDTQYF.

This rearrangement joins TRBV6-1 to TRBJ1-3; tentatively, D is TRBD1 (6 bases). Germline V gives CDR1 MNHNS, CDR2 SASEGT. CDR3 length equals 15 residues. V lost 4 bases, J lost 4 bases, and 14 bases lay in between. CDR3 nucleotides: TGTGCCAGCAGTGTCACAGGGCTACGGGGAAACACCATATATTTT. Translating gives CASSVTGLRGNTIYF.

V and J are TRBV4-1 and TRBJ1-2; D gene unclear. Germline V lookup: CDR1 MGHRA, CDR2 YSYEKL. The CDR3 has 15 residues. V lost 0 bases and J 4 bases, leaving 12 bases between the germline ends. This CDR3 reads CASSQDNGIGYGYTF. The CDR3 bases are TGCGCCAGCAGCCAAGATAACGGAATCGGCTATGGCTACACCTTC.

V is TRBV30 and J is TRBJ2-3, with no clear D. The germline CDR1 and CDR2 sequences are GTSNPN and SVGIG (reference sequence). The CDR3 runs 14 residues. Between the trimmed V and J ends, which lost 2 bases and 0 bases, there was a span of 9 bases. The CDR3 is CAWSKTTSTDTQYF. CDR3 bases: TGTGCCTGGAGTAAGACAACTAGCACAGATACGCAGTATTTT.

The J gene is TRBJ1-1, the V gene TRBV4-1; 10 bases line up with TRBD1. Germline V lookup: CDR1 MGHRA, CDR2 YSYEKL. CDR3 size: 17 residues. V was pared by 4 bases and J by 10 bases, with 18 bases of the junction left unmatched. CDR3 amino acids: CASSLTNPDRGGIVAFF. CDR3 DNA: TGCGCCAGCAGCCTAACCAACCCGGACAGGGGGGGGATCGTAGCTTTCTTT.

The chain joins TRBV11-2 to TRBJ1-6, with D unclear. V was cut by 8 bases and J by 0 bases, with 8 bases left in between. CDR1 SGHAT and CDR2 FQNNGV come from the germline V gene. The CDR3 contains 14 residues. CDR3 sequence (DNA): TGTGCCAGCCTTGGGAGCTCCTATAATTCACCCCTCCACTTT. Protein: CASLGSSYNSPLHF.

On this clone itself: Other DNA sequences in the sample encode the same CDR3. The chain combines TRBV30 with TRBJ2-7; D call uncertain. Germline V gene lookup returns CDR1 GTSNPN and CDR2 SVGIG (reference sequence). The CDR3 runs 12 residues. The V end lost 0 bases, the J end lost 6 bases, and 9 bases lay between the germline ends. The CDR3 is CAWSVPGAEQYF. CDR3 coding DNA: TGTGCCTGGAGTGTACCAGGCGCCGAGCAGTACTTC.

The chain's CDR3 is CASSLGVLANTEAFF. CDR3 DNA sequence: TGTGCCAGCAGCTTAGGGGTCTTGGCGAACACTGAAGCTTTCTTT. V is TRBV13 and J is TRBJ1-1; D gene unclear. Germline V lookup: CDR1 PRHDT, CDR2 FYEKMQ (reference sequence). Trimming took off 0 bases at V and 1 base at J, with 9 bases between the two ends. The CDR3 sequence is 15 residues long.

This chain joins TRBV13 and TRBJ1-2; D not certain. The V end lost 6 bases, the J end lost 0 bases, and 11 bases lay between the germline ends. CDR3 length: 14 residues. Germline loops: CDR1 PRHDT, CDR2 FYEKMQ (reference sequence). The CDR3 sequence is CASSGRESNYGYTF. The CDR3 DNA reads TGTGCCAGCAGTGGCCGGGAATCTAACTATGGCTACACCTTC.

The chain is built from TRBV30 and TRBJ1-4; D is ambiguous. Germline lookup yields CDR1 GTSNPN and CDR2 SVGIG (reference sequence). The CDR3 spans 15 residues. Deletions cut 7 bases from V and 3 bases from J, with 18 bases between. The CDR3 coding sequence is TGTGCCTCGGAAATGGACGGGTCACCTAATGAAAAACTGTTTTTT. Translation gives CASEMDGSPNEKLFF.

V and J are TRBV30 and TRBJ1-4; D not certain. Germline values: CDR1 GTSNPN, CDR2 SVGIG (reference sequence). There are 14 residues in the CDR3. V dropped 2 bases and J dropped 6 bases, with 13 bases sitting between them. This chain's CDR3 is CAWSPTAPYEKLFF. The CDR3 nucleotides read TGTGCCTGGAGTCCAACCGCCCCCTATGAAAAACTGTTTTTT. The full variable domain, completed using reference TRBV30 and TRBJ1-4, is SQTIHQWPATLVQPVGSPLSLECTVEGTSNPNLYWYRQAAGRGLQLLFYSVGIGQISSEVPQNLSASRPQDRQFILSSKKLLLSDSGFYLCAWSPTAPYEKLFFGSGTQLSVL.

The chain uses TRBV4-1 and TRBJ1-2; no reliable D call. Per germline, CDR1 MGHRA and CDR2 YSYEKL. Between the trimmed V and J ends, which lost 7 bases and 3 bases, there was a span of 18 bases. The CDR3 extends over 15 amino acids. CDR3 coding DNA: TGCGCCAGCACCCCGGCTGAGGGTTCCGACTATGGCTACACCTTC. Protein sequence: CASTPAEGSDYGYTF.

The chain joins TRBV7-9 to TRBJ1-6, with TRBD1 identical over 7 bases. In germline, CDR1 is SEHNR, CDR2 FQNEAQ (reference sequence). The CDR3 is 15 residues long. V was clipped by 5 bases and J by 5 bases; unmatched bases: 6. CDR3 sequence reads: CASSTNRGDNSPLHF. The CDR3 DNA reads TGTGCCAGCAGCACAAACAGGGGTGATAATTCACCCCTCCACTTT.

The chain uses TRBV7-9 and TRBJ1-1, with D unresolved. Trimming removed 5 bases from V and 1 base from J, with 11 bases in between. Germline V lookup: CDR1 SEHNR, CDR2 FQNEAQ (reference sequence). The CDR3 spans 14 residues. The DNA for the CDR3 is TGTGCCAGCAGCCCTCCGGGAGGGAACACTGAAGCTTTCTTT. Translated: CASSPPGGNTEAFF.

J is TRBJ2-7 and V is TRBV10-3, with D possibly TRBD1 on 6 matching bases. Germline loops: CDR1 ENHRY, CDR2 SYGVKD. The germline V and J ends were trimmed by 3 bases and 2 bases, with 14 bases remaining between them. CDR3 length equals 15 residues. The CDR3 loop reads CAISDSRDITYEQYF. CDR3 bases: TGTGCCATCAGTGACTCTAGGGACATTACCTACGAGCAGTACTTC.

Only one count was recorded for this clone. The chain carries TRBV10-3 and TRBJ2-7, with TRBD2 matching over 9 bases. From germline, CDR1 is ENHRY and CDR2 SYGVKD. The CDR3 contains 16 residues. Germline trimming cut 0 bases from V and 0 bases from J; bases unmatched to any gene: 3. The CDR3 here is CAISESSSGASYEQYF. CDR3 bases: TGTGCCATCAGTGAGTCTTCTAGCGGGGCCTCCTACGAGCAGTACTTC.

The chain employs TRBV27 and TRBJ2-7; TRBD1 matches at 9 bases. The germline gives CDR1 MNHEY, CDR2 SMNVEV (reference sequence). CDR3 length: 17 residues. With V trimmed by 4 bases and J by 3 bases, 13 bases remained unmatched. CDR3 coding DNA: TGTGCCAGCAGTTCCAGAGGGACAGGGCTTTCGGACTACGAGCAGTACTTC. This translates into CASSSRGTGLSDYEQYF.